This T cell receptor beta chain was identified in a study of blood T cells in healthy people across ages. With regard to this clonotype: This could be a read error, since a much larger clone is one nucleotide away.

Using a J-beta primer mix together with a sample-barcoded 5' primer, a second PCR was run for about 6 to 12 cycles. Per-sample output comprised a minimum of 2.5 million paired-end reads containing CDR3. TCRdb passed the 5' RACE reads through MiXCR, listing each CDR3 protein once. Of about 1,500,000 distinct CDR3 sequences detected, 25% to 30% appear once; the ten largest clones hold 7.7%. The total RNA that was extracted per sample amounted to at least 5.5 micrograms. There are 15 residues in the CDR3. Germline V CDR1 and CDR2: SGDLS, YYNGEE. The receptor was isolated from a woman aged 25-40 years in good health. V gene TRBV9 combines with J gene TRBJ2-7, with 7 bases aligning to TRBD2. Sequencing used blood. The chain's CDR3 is CAGSVSGTNSYEQYF. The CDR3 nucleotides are TGTGCCGGCAGTGTAAGCGGGACTAACTCCTACGAGCAGTACTTC.